This passage covers 29 T cell receptor beta chains from one sample sequenced in a study of T cells in Graves' hyperthyroidism and ophthalmopathy. TCR beta CDR3 region amplification was performed from RNA transcripts. A first-round RT-PCR of the TCR CDR3 used the HTBI primer set. One entry per CDR3 protein results from TCRdb running MiXCR on the multiplex PCR reads. This table has just under 750,000 distinct CDR3 sequences, about a third appearing once. The sample consisted of blood. The receptors derive from a woman aged 40 to 50 with Graves' hyperthyroidism.

The chain combines TRBV20-1 with TRBJ2-7, with 9 bases aligning to TRBD1. V shed 3 bases, J shed 5 bases, and the junction held 8 bases outside the gene matches. Germline-derived CDR1 and CDR2 are DFQATT and SNEGSKA (reference sequence). This CDR3 is 14 amino acids long. CDR3 bases: TGCAGTGCTAGCCCCGGGACAGGGTTAAACGAGCAGTACTTC. Translated: CSASPGTGLNEQYF.

Ten or more counts support this clonotype. The chain recombines TRBV10-2 with TRBJ2-7, with TRBD2 matching 10 bases. The V and J ends lost 8 bases and 7 bases, in that order; junction bases with no gene match: 2. The CDR3 is 11 residues long. Germline V gives CDR1 WSHSY, CDR2 SAAADI. The CDR3 is CASLAGVEQYF. The CDR3, as DNA: TGCGCCAGCCTAGCGGGGGTTGAGCAGTACTTC.

The chain links TRBV6-6 to TRBJ2-7, with D hard to call. Trimming left V 5 bases short and J 9 bases short, with 8 bases between. The germline CDR1 and CDR2 sequences are MNHNY and SVGAGI (reference sequence). The CDR3 has 10 residues. The CDR3 DNA follows: TGTGCCAGCAGTGAATCGGTGCAGTACTTC. This sequence encodes CASSESVQYF.

There are a few counts of this clonotype. V is TRBV7-9 and J is TRBJ1-4, with a possible D match to TRBD1 (5 bases). This CDR3 is 14 amino acids long. The germline gives CDR1 SEHNR, CDR2 FQNEAQ (reference sequence). Trimming stripped 6 bases from V and 8 bases from J, with 16 bases between. CDR3 amino acids: CASSPLLRDEKLFF. The DNA for the CDR3 is TGTGCCAGCAGTCCCCTACTTCGGGACGAAAAACTGTTTTTT.

The chain couples TRBV7-9 to TRBJ2-2; TRBD1 might be the D (6 bases). This CDR3 has 14 amino acids. Germline CDR1 SEHNR, CDR2 FQNEAQ (reference sequence). Between the trimmed V and J ends, which lost 4 bases and 13 bases, there was a span of 19 bases. DNA of the CDR3: TGTGCCAGCAGCTCCGAGGGGGTCGTCGGCGGGCTGTTTTTT. This gives the protein CASSSEGVVGGLFF.

This clonotype has just a few counts. This rearrangement joins TRBV5-5 to TRBJ2-2; 7 bases align to TRBD2. The ends lost 2 bases at V and 1 base at J; junction bases unmatched: 14. CDR3 length: 19 amino acids. Germline values: CDR1 SGHKS, CDR2 YYEKEE (reference sequence). CDR3 sequence: CASSLLRLARVQNTGELFF. For the CDR3, the DNA is TGTGCCAGCAGCTTACTTCGACTAGCTAGGGTTCAGAACACCGGGGAGCTGTTTTTT.

This clonotype was seen a few times. CDR3 nucleotide sequence: TGTGCCAGCAGTTACAGAGGGTTGGGTGAAAAACTGTTTTTT. Its translation: CASSYRGLGEKLFF. The V gene is TRBV6-5, the J gene TRBJ1-4, with unresolved D. The CDR3 consists of 14 residues. Between the trimmed V and J ends, which lost 2 bases and 7 bases, there was a span of 11 bases. The germline V gene has CDR1 MNHEY and CDR2 SVGAGI.

V and J are TRBV12-3 or TRBV12-4 and TRBJ1-3; D is perhaps TRBD1 (6 bases). V lost 4 bases and J lost 2, with 12 bases in between. The CDR3 totals 15 residues. The CDR3 spells CASSWTVNAGNTIYF. In DNA, the CDR3 is TGTGCCAGCAGTTGGACAGTTAATGCTGGAAACACCATATATTTT.

This clonotype was picked up a small number of times. V and J are TRBV20-1 and TRBJ2-7; 8 positions match TRBD1. The CDR3 runs to 13 residues. V trimming: 6 bases; J trimming: 7 bases; junction bases outside the gene matches: 11. Germline V gene data show CDR1 as DFQATT and CDR2 as SNEGSKA (reference sequence). The CDR3 is CSAGTGLTREQYF. DNA of the CDR3: TGCAGTGCCGGGACAGGCCTTACGCGGGAGCAGTACTTC.

This clonotype was picked up many times. The CDR3 sequence: CASSLGTSRGYTF. CDR3 nucleotide sequence: TGTGCCAGTAGTCTTGGGACCTCCCGAGGCTACACCTTC. V is TRBV19 and J is TRBJ1-2; possible D gene TRBD1, 5 bases. V was cut by 5 bases and J by 8 bases, with 15 bases left in between. Germline CDR1 reads LNHDA; CDR2 reads SQIVND (reference sequence). The CDR3 length is 13 residues. Based on the CDR3 plus reference TRBV19 and TRBJ1-2, the full variable domain is DGGITQSPKYLFRKEGQNVTLSCEQNLNHDAMYWYRQDPGQGLRLIYYSQIVNDFQKGDIAEGYSVSREKKESFPLTVTSAQKNPTAFYLCASSLGTSRGYTFGSGTRLTVV.

Details on this clonotype: A much larger clonotype is one base distant, so this may be a read error. CDR3 region: CASSRQGTETFF. The CDR3 DNA reads TGTGCCAGTAGTCGACAGGGCACTGAAACTTTCTTT. The chain is built from TRBV19 and TRBJ1-1; 7 positions match TRBD1. Per germline, CDR1 LNHDA and CDR2 SQIVND (reference sequence). The CDR3 totals 12 residues.

V usage is TRBV7-9 and J usage is TRBJ1-4, with D hard to call. Trimming pared 5 bases from V and 5 bases from J, leaving 9 bases between. Germline V lookup: CDR1 SEHNR, CDR2 FQNEAQ (reference sequence). This CDR3 contains 13 residues. CDR3 in amino acids: CASSPNENEKLFF. The CDR3 DNA sequence: TGTGCCAGCAGCCCCAACGAGAATGAAAAACTGTTTTTT.

The table lists this clonotype with a few counts. The chain uses TRBV6-1 and TRBJ2-2; D unresolved. Trimming left V 1 base short and J 4 bases short, with 4 bases between. The germline gives CDR1 MNHNS, CDR2 SASEGT. This CDR3 has 13 amino acids. In DNA, the CDR3 is TGTGCCAGCAGTGAAGTGGGCACCGGGGAGCTGTTTTTT. Protein sequence: CASSEVGTGELFF.

This clonotype turned up a few times. The chain couples TRBV5-1 to TRBJ2-6, with D hard to call. The CDR3 extends over 15 amino acids. The germline V gene has CDR1 SGHRS and CDR2 YFSETQ. V was trimmed by 4 bases and J by 0 bases, leaving 8 bases between them. CDR3 nucleotide sequence: TGCGCCAGCAGCAACGGTTACTCTGGGGCCAACGTCCTGACTTTC. Encoded protein: CASSNGYSGANVLTF. Combining the CDR3 with reference TRBV5-1 and TRBJ2-6 gives the whole variable domain KAGVTQTPRYLIKTRGQQVTLSCSPISGHRSVSWYQQTPGQGLQFLFEYFSETQRNKGNFPGRFSGRQFSNSRSEMNVSTLELGDSALYLCASSNGYSGANVLTFGAGSRLTVL.

This clonotype was picked up a small number of times. Mismatch with germline at one junction end may stem from a read error. The chain carries TRBV12-3 or TRBV12-4 and TRBJ1-2; D ambiguous. The length of the CDR3 is 12 residues. Here the CDR3 DNA reads TGTGCGAGCAAAGGGCCAGCCTATGGCTACACCTTC. Its protein product is CASKGPAYGYTF.

This clonotype was detected many times. The chain recombines TRBV2 with TRBJ1-4; perhaps TRBD1 as D (5 bases). Germline V gene data show CDR1 as SNHLY and CDR2 as FYNNEI. V lost 8 bases and J lost 4, with 17 bases in between. The CDR3 has 15 amino acids. CDR3: CASLRTKGLNEKLFF. The CDR3 nucleotides are TGTGCCAGCCTCCGGACCAAGGGGCTTAATGAAAAACTGTTTTTT.

This clonotype was counted many times. V and J are TRBV29-1 and TRBJ1-2, with TRBD1 matching over 9 bases. Germline CDR1 reads SQVTM; CDR2 reads ANQGSEA. The CDR3 totals 12 residues. V shed 5 bases, J shed 6 bases, and the junction held 4 bases outside the gene matches. The CDR3 spells CSVLQGADGYTF. As DNA, the CDR3 is TGCAGCGTTCTACAGGGGGCTGATGGCTACACCTTC.

The chain has TRBV2 and TRBJ1-2, with D perhaps TRBD1 (6 bases). This CDR3 contains 15 residues. The V gene lost 4 bases and the J gene lost 4 bases, with 16 bases spanning the gap. The V gene's germline CDR1 is SNHLY and CDR2 FYNNEI. CDR3 residues: CASSVWKTGLYGYTF. The CDR3 DNA sequence: TGTGCCAGCAGTGTTTGGAAGACAGGACTCTATGGCTACACCTTC.

Only one count was recorded for this clonotype. This CDR3 is missing its conserved last phenylalanine or tryptophan, likely due to a read error. The chain combines TRBV24-1 with TRBJ1-2, with D unclear. Per the germline V gene, CDR1 is KGHDR and CDR2 is SFDVKD. Trimming removed 5 bases from V and 7 bases from J, with 10 bases in between. CDR3 length: 12 amino acids. The CDR3 spells CATSVAGIGYTL. CDR3 nucleotides: TGTGCCACCAGTGTCGCGGGAATTGGCTACACCCTC.

This clonotype came up once. The chain recombines TRBV19 with TRBJ1-1; no clear D gene. This CDR3 is 18 amino acids long. The germline CDR1 and CDR2 sequences are LNHDA and SQIVND (reference sequence). V shed 9 bases and J shed 1 base, with 27 bases lying between them. The CDR3 coding sequence is TGTGCCAGCAGTTCCCCGCTCAATACGATGAGATCGAACACTGAAGCTTTCTTT. It encodes CASSSPLNTMRSNTEAFF. The full variable domain, in which reference TRBV19 and TRBJ1-1 provide the parts outside the CDR3, is DGGITQSPKYLFRKEGQNVTLSCEQNLNHDAMYWYRQDPGQGLRLIYYSQIVNDFQKGDIAEGYSVSREKKESFPLTVTSAQKNPTAFYLCASSSPLNTMRSNTEAFFGQGTRLTVV.

This clonotype appeared many times. V usage is TRBV7-9 and J usage is TRBJ2-7; D is unclear. The germline gives CDR1 SEHNR, CDR2 FQNEAQ (reference sequence). V was cut by 7 bases and J by 5 bases, with 15 bases left in between. CDR3 length: 13 residues. The CDR3 DNA reads as TGTGCCAGCACCATAGCTGATACCCACGAGCAGTACTTC. It translates to CASTIADTHEQYF.

This clonotype was counted only a few times. This chain joins TRBV4-3 and TRBJ2-5; tentatively, D is TRBD2 (5 bases). Germline-derived CDR1 and CDR2 are LGHNA and YSLEER. V dropped 1 base and J dropped 1 base, with 16 bases sitting between them. The CDR3 totals 17 residues. CDR3 sequence reads: CASSQGLGAASQETQYF. CDR3 DNA sequence: TGCGCCAGCAGCCAAGGCCTTGGAGCGGCAAGCCAAGAGACCCAGTACTTC.

The chain has TRBV6-5 and TRBJ1-2; 11 bases agree with TRBD1. Germline-derived CDR1 and CDR2 are MNHEY and SVGAGI. The length of the CDR3 is 18 residues. Trimming took 0 bases from V and 6 from J; bases not matched to a gene: 12. CDR3 DNA: TGTGCCAGCAGTTACTCACTGAGGACAGGGGGCGGGATGGATGGCTACACCTTC. This gives the protein CASSYSLRTGGGMDGYTF.

Details on this clonotype: The CDR3 ends on some other residue instead of the conserved phenylalanine or tryptophan, so this is likely a read error. The V call is TRBV12-3 or TRBV12-4, the J call TRBJ1-1; D possibly corresponds to TRBD1 (5 bases). V shed 3 bases and J shed 4 bases, with 12 bases lying between them. This CDR3 has 14 residues. CDR3 in DNA: TGTGCCAGCAGTTTGGGGGGACCGGGCACTGAAGCTTTCCTT. It translates to CASSLGGPGTEAFL.

The chain carries TRBV6-5 and TRBJ1-1; unclear D gene. V was shortened by 1 base and J by 2 bases, with 14 bases between the two germline ends. CDR3 length: 16 amino acids. Germline V gene sequence: CDR1 MNHEY, CDR2 SVGAGI. The CDR3 sequence is CASSYLPYGRNTEAFF. The CDR3 nucleotides read TGTGCCAGCAGTTACTTGCCTTATGGGAGAAACACTGAAGCTTTCTTT.

This clonotype was recorded at least ten times. This chain joins TRBV11-2 and TRBJ2-5; 11 bases agree with TRBD2. V shed 5 bases, J shed 7 bases, and the junction held 9 bases outside the gene matches. CDR1 is SGHAT, CDR2 FQNNGV, per germline. The CDR3 contains 15 residues. The CDR3 here is CASSPGLAVLGTQYF. CDR3 bases: TGTGCCAGCAGCCCGGGACTAGCGGTGTTGGGGACCCAGTACTTC.

Here the CDR3 DNA reads TGCAGTGCTAGCCCTATGACGGGATTGAACACTGAAGCTTTCTTT. Protein sequence: CSASPMTGLNTEAFF. J is TRBJ1-1 and V is TRBV20-1; the D is unclear. CDR3 length: 15 amino acids. Germline-derived CDR1 and CDR2 are DFQATT and SNEGSKA (reference sequence). V lost 3 bases, J lost 0 bases, and 14 bases lay in between.

In this sample, this clonotype turned up a few times. This rearrangement joins TRBV12-3 or TRBV12-4 to TRBJ1-2, with TRBD1 identical over 9 bases. The CDR3 is 13 amino acids. Trimming at V came to 8 bases and at J to 8 bases, leaving 9 bases not matched to a gene. In DNA form, the CDR3 reads TGTGCCAGCGGGGTACAGGGGGCCGGGGGCTACACCTTC. Protein: CASGVQGAGGYTF.

The V gene is TRBV6-5, the J gene TRBJ2-7; the D gene could be TRBD1 or TRBD2 (5 bases each). Germline CDR1 and CDR2: MNHEY and SVGAGI. The CDR3 runs to 13 residues. V dropped 7 bases and J dropped 4 bases, with 14 bases sitting between them. The CDR3 DNA follows: TGTGCCAGCACCGGGACGGATATATACGAGCAGTACTTC. This encodes CASTGTDIYEQYF.